Shown below are 22 T cell receptor beta chains from a single sample sequenced in a study of blood T cell repertoires in COVID-19. Some clones are missing from TCRdb's copy, which holds only in-frame ones; the method was immunoSEQ multiplex PCR. The data hold about 280,000 clones, with approximately 83% observed a single time. Sequencing input: peripheral blood. The source is a woman aged 45 to 65 who had recovered from COVID-19.

The V gene is TRBV5-1, the J gene TRBJ1-4, with D unclear. The V gene's germline CDR1 is SGHRS and CDR2 YFSETQ. V was trimmed by 4 bases and J by 7 bases, leaving 14 bases between them. The CDR3 has 14 amino acids. CDR3 coding DNA: TGCGCCAGCAGCGAAATCGAACGTAGTGAAAAACTGTTTTTT. Its protein is CASSEIERSEKLFF. The full variable domain, its missing parts supplied by reference TRBV5-1 and TRBJ1-4, is KAGVTQTPRYLIKTRGQQVTLSCSPISGHRSVSWYQQTPGQGLQFLFEYFSETQRNKGNFPGRFSGRQFSNSRSEMNVSTLELGDSALYLCASSEIERSEKLFFGSGTQLSVL.

This sequence joins TRBV6-5 and TRBJ1-6, with TRBD1 as a possible D gene (5 bases). The V gene lost 3 bases and the J gene lost 10 bases, with 16 bases spanning the gap. Germline assignment: CDR1 MNHEY and CDR2 SVGAGI. This CDR3 region has 15 residues. The CDR3 here is CASSYLVRVGSPLHF. The CDR3 DNA is TGTGCCAGCAGTTATCTTGTCAGGGTGGGATCACCCCTCCACTTT.

The chain joins TRBV9 to TRBJ2-2, with 7 bases matching TRBD2. Germline CDR1 is SGDLS and CDR2 is YYNGEE. After removal of 4 bases from V and 1 base from J, the junction contained 10 bases not matched to a gene. The CDR3 spans 17 residues. The CDR3 region has the DNA TGTGCCAGCAGCTCCCCGAAGCGGGGTCTGAACACCGGGGAGCTGTTTTTT. Amino acids: CASSSPKRGLNTGELFF.

The J gene is TRBJ2-5, the V gene TRBV7-2; 13 nucleotides line up with TRBD2. The V gene end was trimmed by 5 bases and the J gene end by 7 bases; junction bases not matched to a gene: 7. This CDR3 has 15 amino acids. The germline gives CDR1 SGHTA, CDR2 FQGNSA. CDR3 sequence reads: CASSRTSGGAGTQYF. The CDR3 region has the DNA TGTGCCAGCAGCAGAACTAGCGGGGGGGCCGGGACCCAGTACTTC.

This clone was detected a few times. The chain carries TRBV9 and TRBJ2-2; 8 bases fit TRBD1. This CDR3 comprises 15 residues. The J segment lost 7 bases and the V segment lost 0 bases, leaving 5 bases of the junction unmatched. Germline V gene lookup returns CDR1 SGDLS and CDR2 YYNGEE. CDR3 loop: CASSVVGQGGGELFF. CDR3 DNA sequence: TGTGCCAGCAGCGTAGTTGGACAGGGAGGCGGGGAGCTGTTTTTT.

The chain joins TRBV7-2 to TRBJ2-6; D possibly corresponds to TRBD2 (5 bases). V gave up 2 bases and J gave up 2 bases, with 19 bases separating them. From germline, CDR1 is SGHTA and CDR2 FQGNSA. The CDR3 loop spans 19 amino acids. In DNA form, the CDR3 reads TGTGCCAGCAGCTTACGAGGGCCCCCTGTTGTTGCTGGGGCCAACGTCCTGACTTTC. It codes for CASSLRGPPVVAGANVLTF.

This chain joins TRBV24-1 and TRBJ2-3; D is perhaps TRBD1 (7 bases). Looked up from germline, CDR1 is KGHDR and CDR2 is SFDVKD. The CDR3 consists of 15 residues. V was pared by 5 bases and J by 11 bases, with 22 bases between. The CDR3: CATSGVGGAGGGQYF. DNA of the CDR3: TGTGCCACCAGTGGCGTCGGGGGCGCAGGGGGTGGGCAGTATTTT.

The rearrangement joins TRBV4-2 to TRBJ1-3; a possible D gene is TRBD1 (6 bases). The CDR3 is made up of 15 amino acids. CDR1 and CDR2 from the germline V gene are LGHNA and YNFKEQ. V was pared by 3 bases and J by 1 base, with 10 bases between. The CDR3 DNA follows: TGTGCCAGCAGCCAGCCCAGGGGATCTGGAAACACCATATATTTT. This sequence encodes CASSQPRGSGNTIYF.

The CDR3 DNA reads as TGTGCCAGTAGTTCCTACAGGGGGCCGAACACTGAAGCTTTCTTT. It yields the protein CASSSYRGPNTEAFF. This chain joins TRBV19 and TRBJ1-1, with 9 bases fitting TRBD1. In germline, CDR1 is LNHDA, CDR2 SQIVND (reference sequence). This CDR3 region has 15 residues. V was pared by 5 bases and J by 1 base, with 5 bases of the junction left unmatched. The whole variable domain, remainder taken from reference TRBV19 and TRBJ1-1, is DGGITQSPKYLFRKEGQNVTLSCEQNLNHDAMYWYRQDPGQGLRLIYYSQIVNDFQKGDIAEGYSVSREKKESFPLTVTSAQKNPTAFYLCASSSYRGPNTEAFFGQGTRLTVV.

This clone showed up just a few times. The chain employs TRBV19 and TRBJ2-3; TRBD1 might be the D (6 bases). V was pared by 10 bases and J by 1 base, with 12 bases between. CDR3 length equals 13 residues. Germline V lookup: CDR1 LNHDA, CDR2 SQIVND (reference sequence). The CDR3: CATTGMGTDTQYF. The CDR3 nucleotides are TGTGCCACCACAGGGATGGGCACAGATACGCAGTATTTT. The complete variable domain, with remaining parts taken from reference TRBV19 and TRBJ2-3, reads DGGITQSPKYLFRKEGQNVTLSCEQNLNHDAMYWYRQDPGQGLRLIYYSQIVNDFQKGDIAEGYSVSREKKESFPLTVTSAQKNPTAFYLCATTGMGTDTQYFGPGTRLTVL.

This chain joins TRBV6-2 or TRBV6-3 and TRBJ2-3, with TRBD2 matching over 8 bases. Germline V CDR1 and CDR2: MNHEY, SVGEGT. The CDR3 sequence is 16 residues long. With 4 bases clipped from V and 4 bases from J, the junction kept 10 bases outside the gene matches. DNA for the CDR3: TGTGCCAGCAGTTCCCCCAGCGGGGGTGGCCCAGATACGCAGTATTTT. It translates to CASSSPSGGGPDTQYF.

The chain couples TRBV4-2 to TRBJ2-3; 7 bases line up with TRBD2. Germline lookup yields CDR1 LGHNA and CDR2 YNFKEQ. The CDR3 runs to 16 residues. V dropped 3 bases and J dropped 2; count of bases not matched to a gene: 8. Here the CDR3 reads CASSQSLLADTDTQYF. The CDR3 coding sequence is TGTGCCAGCAGCCAGAGCCTGCTAGCGGACACAGATACGCAGTATTTT.

The J gene is TRBJ2-7, the V gene TRBV6-2 or TRBV6-3; TRBD1 agrees at 9 bases. Germline CDR1 MNHEY, CDR2 SVGEGT. After removal of 2 bases from V and 6 bases from J, the junction contained 8 bases not matched to a gene. This CDR3 contains 15 residues. The CDR3 spells CASSYPGQGNPEQYF. CDR3 nucleotides: TGTGCCAGCAGTTACCCGGGACAGGGTAATCCCGAGCAGTACTTC.

This clone was seen a handful of times. The J gene is TRBJ2-7, the V gene TRBV25-1; D call uncertain. The germline V gene encodes CDR1 MGHDK and CDR2 SYGVNS. There are 11 residues in the CDR3. V was trimmed by 5 bases and J by 4 bases, leaving 6 bases between them. CDR3 loop: CASSHNYEQYF. The DNA for the CDR3 is TGTGCCAGCAGTCACAATTACGAGCAGTACTTC.

The chain couples TRBV10-3 to TRBJ1-4; D is unresolved. Deletions cut 0 bases from V and 2 bases from J, with 10 bases between. CDR1 and CDR2 from the germline V gene are ENHRY and SYGVKD. CDR3 length: 16 residues. The CDR3 sequence is CAISESEVQTNEKLFF. CDR3 nucleotides: TGTGCCATCAGTGAGTCGGAGGTGCAGACTAATGAAAAACTGTTTTTT.

The chain carries TRBV2 and TRBJ2-7; 8 bases are shared with TRBD2. In germline, CDR1 is SNHLY, CDR2 FYNNEI. CDR3 length equals 15 residues. The J segment lost 5 bases and the V segment lost 4 bases, leaving 10 bases of the junction unmatched. Written as DNA, the CDR3 is TGTGCCAGCAGTGTATACGGGAGCGGGAGTAACGAGCAGTACTTC. Translating it yields CASSVYGSGSNEQYF.

The chain is built from TRBV28 and TRBJ2-7, with D perhaps matching TRBD1 (6 bases). V was trimmed by 6 bases and J by 4 bases, leaving 13 bases between them. CDR3 length equals 13 residues. Germline V CDR1 and CDR2: MDHEN, SYDVKM. The CDR3 spells CASRSGVLYEQYF. Written as DNA, the CDR3 is TGTGCCAGCAGATCAGGGGTCCTTTACGAGCAGTACTTC.

A remark on this clone: Different DNA sequences within this sample yield the same CDR3. This chain links TRBV9 with TRBJ2-5; D gene unclear. The CDR3 sequence is 13 residues long. Per germline, CDR1 SGDLS and CDR2 YYNGEE. Trimming removed 0 bases from V and 4 bases from J, with 7 bases in between. For the CDR3, the DNA is TGTGCCAGCAGCGTAGCGGTCCGAGAGACCCAGTACTTC. Amino acids: CASSVAVRETQYF.

In regard to this clone: This sample includes further DNA sequences coding for the same CDR3. The chain has TRBV28 and TRBJ2-7; D is ambiguous. The CDR3 length is 11 residues. V lost 6 bases and J lost 4, with 7 bases in between. CDR1 is MDHEN, CDR2 SYDVKM, per germline. CDR3 coding DNA: TGTGCCAGCAGCACAGATTACGAGCAGTACTTC. Its protein product is CASSTDYEQYF.

This clone appeared a single time. The J gene is TRBJ2-7, the V gene TRBV7-2; a weak D match, TRBD2 (5 bases). The germline V gene has CDR1 SGHTA and CDR2 FQGNSA. CDR3 length equals 11 residues. The V end was cut by 4 bases, the J end by 9 bases, with 10 bases between. The CDR3 loop is CASSSSRGQYF. The CDR3 nucleotides are TGTGCCAGCAGCTCCTCTCGGGGGCAGTACTTC.

The chain carries TRBV3-1 (or the pseudogene TRBV3-2) and TRBJ2-7; D possibly corresponds to TRBD2 (6 bases). Germline V CDR1 and CDR2: LGHDT, YNNKEL (reference sequence). This CDR3 is built from 13 residues. The V end lost 4 bases, the J end lost 3 bases, and 10 bases lay between the germline ends. The DNA of the CDR3 is TGTGCCAGCAGCCCAGCTAGCGTCTACGAGCAGTACTTC. It specifies CASSPASVYEQYF.

With regard to this clone: Additional DNA sequences in this sample encode the identical CDR3. V and J are TRBV7-9 and TRBJ2-5; 7 bases match TRBD2. Unmatched junction bases numbered 4, after V lost 1 base and J lost 5 bases. The germline V gene has CDR1 SEHNR and CDR2 FQNEAQ (reference sequence). The CDR3 consists of 14 residues. This CDR3 reads CASSLGSGGETQYF. CDR3 in DNA: TGTGCCAGCAGCTTAGGGTCGGGGGGTGAGACCCAGTACTTC.